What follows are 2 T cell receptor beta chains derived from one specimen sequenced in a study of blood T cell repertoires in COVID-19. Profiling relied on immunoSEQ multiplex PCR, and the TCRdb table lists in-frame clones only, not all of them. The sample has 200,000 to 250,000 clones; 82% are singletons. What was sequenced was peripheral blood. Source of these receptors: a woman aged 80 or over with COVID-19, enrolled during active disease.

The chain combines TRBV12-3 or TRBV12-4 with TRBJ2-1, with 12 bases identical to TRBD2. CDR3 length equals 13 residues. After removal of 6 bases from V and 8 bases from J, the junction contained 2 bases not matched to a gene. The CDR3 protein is CASRLAGGYEQFF. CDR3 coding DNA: TGTGCCAGCAGACTAGCGGGGGGTTATGAGCAGTTCTTC.

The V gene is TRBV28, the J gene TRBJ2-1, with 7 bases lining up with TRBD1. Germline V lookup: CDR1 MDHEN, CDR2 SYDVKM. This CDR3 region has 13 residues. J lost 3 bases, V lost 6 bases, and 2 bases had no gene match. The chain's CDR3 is CASRRTGYNEQFF. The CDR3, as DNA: TGTGCCAGCAGACGGACAGGCTACAATGAGCAGTTCTTC.